The present T cell receptor beta chain was sequenced within a study of T cell responses to AZD1222 COVID-19 vaccine (dated by TCRdb to the early 2020s). Study-level background: A total of around 240 trial participants underwent TCR sequencing, of whom 200 to 220 received two doses of AZD1222 and roughly 25 received two doses of the MenACWY control vaccine. Trial participants were enrolled into age subgroups of 18-55, 56-69 and 70-plus years, which contained approximately 150, 28 and 58 TCR-sequenced participants, respectively.

The sample's time point label, decoded: baseline before first vaccination. The treatment or condition label of this sample denotes: meningococcal conjugate vaccine given as trial control. Vaccinee samples came from UK trials COV001 and COV002, including a single-blind randomized controlled phase 2/3 trial of AZD1222 (ChAdOx1 nCoV-19) in healthy adults. For TCRbeta chain sequencing, PBMC samples were collected from trial participants at day 0 and at day 28 after the second dose. The V end loses 0 bases and the J end loses 4 bases, and a stretch of 15 bases separates them. The CDR3 measures 17 amino acids from cysteine to phenylalanine. This entry keeps only the CDR3 DNA: 51 bases, framed from base 1. CDR1 and CDR2, per the germline V gene, are SGHTA and FQGNSA. On this clone: Its antigen specificity is not known. No base-level quality is on record; no much larger clone is a single base apart.

The CDR3 regions of human TCRbeta chains were subjected to immunosequencing. Processing in the source paper ran as follows. Repertoire TCRs were checked for matches against a reference library of SARS-CoV-2-specific TCRs that had been generated using the MIRA antigen-specificity platform. Breadth was defined as the fraction of unique TCRs that were SARS-CoV-2-associated, and depth was defined as the fraction of total T cells that were SARS-CoV-2-associated. Each spike-specific TCR was assigned to its reactive spike region and to a CD4 or CD8 class using the MIRA data. Log10-transformed breadth and depth values were compared by one-way ANOVA with Sidak's multiple comparisons tests. As stored in TCRdb, this immuneACCESS dataset retains in-frame rearrangements with V and J assigned. A fraction of the clones does not appear; measured against another copy, unresolved V genes explain less than half of the discrepancy, and the remainder lacks a known reason. V and J calls and clone size are as listed in that table; D and trimming were resolved from the DNA. This sample gives 150,000 to 160,000 clones in total; 86% of them show up just once. About 5.5% of the sample belongs to the ten largest clones.

Points the paper makes about the study in general: Conclusions about previously exposed vaccinees are limited because only six or seven AZD1222 recipients were SARS-CoV-2 seropositive at baseline. In the small 56-69-year group, the increase in depth fell short of significance, most likely because of low power. After two AZD1222 doses, spike-specific TCR breadth and depth were significantly higher than at day 0 and than in MenACWY recipients. Most participants were white British and females outnumbered males, and the authors suggested that clonal diversity may have been underestimated. The whole spike protein was spanned by vaccine-associated CD4 TCRs, and dominant responses were seen in regions 160-218 and 743-854. Because no day 14 peak-response samples were available, repertoires were characterized only after the peak T cell response. Reportedly, almost half of the unique spike-specific TCRs recognized epitopes lying outside the regions that are mutated in the B.1.351 and B.1.1.7 variants.

This sample comprised peripheral blood, obtained on day 0 of MenACWY control vaccination. The chain joins TRBV7-2 to TRBJ2-2; the D gene is unclear. The sequence derives from an adult in good health. CDR3 protein: CASSLAFVGSGTGELFF. The DNA reads as follows: TGTGCCAGCAGCTTAGCCTTTGTGGGGTCGGGCACCGGGGAGCTGTTTTTT.